A single sample is the source of the 32 T cell receptor beta chains below, sequenced in a study of cytomegalovirus exposure and HLA in healthy donors. The data were produced by immunoSEQ multiplex PCR, yet TCRdb's version contains in-frame clones alone and is incomplete. The table records 73,000 or so clones, about 93% of them present only once. The specimen sequenced was PBMCs. The receptors were gathered from a woman under 30 in good health and CMV-seropositive.

This clone was seen just once. V is TRBV6-1 and J is TRBJ1-1, with D perhaps matching TRBD1 (5 bases). This CDR3 region has 15 residues. Germline CDR1 is MNHNS and CDR2 is SASEGT. The V gene lost 7 bases and the J gene lost 1 base, with 16 bases spanning the gap. The CDR3 reads CASMRRSGRNTEAFF. For the CDR3, the DNA is TGTGCCAGCATGCGTCGGTCAGGGCGGAACACTGAAGCTTTCTTT.

In its sample, this clone was seen once. The chain carries TRBV4-3 and TRBJ2-1; TRBD2 might be the D (6 bases). Germline CDR1 LGHNA, CDR2 YSLEER. The CDR3 length is 15 residues. Trimming cost V 6 bases and J 0 bases, with 12 bases left between them. Written as DNA, the CDR3 is TGCGCCAGCAGTCGGTCCGGGAGCTCCTACAATGAGCAGTTCTTC. This encodes CASSRSGSSYNEQFF.

This clone is a singleton in its sample. This chain connects TRBV19 to TRBJ1-1, with D perhaps TRBD1 (5 bases). V lost 3 bases and J lost 0, with 11 bases in between. CDR1 and CDR2 (germline): LNHDA, SQIVND (reference sequence). The CDR3 totals 15 residues. This CDR3 is CASSMNRQMNTEAFF. Here the CDR3 DNA reads TGTGCCAGTAGTATGAACAGACAGATGAACACTGAAGCTTTCTTT.

The V call is TRBV6-1, the J call TRBJ2-5, with TRBD2 as a possible D gene (6 bases). The CDR3 loop spans 16 amino acids. V lost 2 bases and J lost 4, with 17 bases in between. Germline values: CDR1 MNHNS, CDR2 SASEGT. The CDR3 bases are TGTGCCAGCAGTGAACCAGGAGGGGCAACAGGAGAGACCCAGTACTTC. Translation gives CASSEPGGATGETQYF.

V is TRBV6-5 and J is TRBJ2-1; D may be TRBD1 (5 bases). Deletions cut 5 bases from V and 0 bases from J, with 11 bases between. Germline CDR1 MNHEY, CDR2 SVGAGI. The CDR3 loop spans 15 amino acids. DNA for the CDR3: TGTGCCAGCAGTGGGGCGTTAAACTCCTACAATGAGCAGTTCTTC. This gives the protein CASSGALNSYNEQFF.

This chain joins TRBV2 and TRBJ2-5, with TRBD1 matching 9 bases. With V trimmed by 6 bases and J by 5 bases, 7 bases remained unmatched. The CDR3 spans 14 residues. Germline V CDR1 and CDR2: SNHLY, FYNNEI. The CDR3 DNA reads TGTGCCAGCAGGACTACAGGGGGCGCGGAGACCCAGTACTTC. Amino acid sequence: CASRTTGGAETQYF.

The chain is built from TRBV9 and TRBJ2-6, with D possibly matching TRBD2 (5 bases). The CDR3 has 16 residues. From germline, CDR1 is SGDLS and CDR2 YYNGEE. Trimming cost V 4 bases and J 2 bases, with 13 bases left between them. CDR3 residues: CASSPRTGTGANVLTF. CDR3 sequence (DNA): TGTGCCAGCAGCCCGAGAACCGGGACTGGGGCCAACGTCCTGACTTTC.

The chain joins TRBV28 to TRBJ2-5; 8 bases are a match to TRBD2. Losses at the gene ends were 1 base for V and 1 base for J; bases not matched to a gene: 8. This CDR3 is 17 amino acids long. Germline CDR1 is MDHEN and CDR2 is SYDVKM. The CDR3: CASSLSPAGDIQETQYF. The DNA of the CDR3 is TGTGCCAGCAGTTTATCACCAGCGGGAGATATCCAAGAGACCCAGTACTTC. The full variable domain, rest sourced from reference TRBV28 and TRBJ2-5, is DVKVTQSSRYLVKRTGEKVFLECVQDMDHENMFWYRQDPGLGLRLIYFSYDVKMKEKGDIPEGYSVSREKKERFSLILESASTNQTSMYLCASSLSPAGDIQETQYFGPGTRLLVL.

This clone was found a few times. The genes are TRBV4-2 and TRBJ1-4, with 8 bases identical to TRBD1. V dropped 0 bases and J dropped 8; count of bases not matched to a gene: 5. The CDR3 spans 15 residues. Germline V CDR1 and CDR2: LGHNA, YNFKEQ. CDR3 residues: CASSQDRQGIEKLFF. CDR3 bases: TGTGCCAGCAGCCAAGATAGACAGGGGATCGAAAAACTGTTTTTT.

This CDR3 is CASSDTGLAAPPDTQYF. CDR3 DNA: TGTGCCAGCAGCGACACGGGACTAGCGGCCCCCCCAGATACGCAGTATTTT. This sequence joins TRBV7-9 and TRBJ2-3, with 11 bases that match TRBD2. The CDR3 consists of 17 residues. Germline CDR1 reads SEHNR; CDR2 reads FQNEAQ (reference sequence). Losses at the gene ends were 5 bases for V and 4 bases for J; bases not matched to a gene: 11.

This clone has a handful of counts. Other DNA sequences within the sample encode an identical CDR3. The CDR3 sequence is CASRIAGAYEQYF. CDR3 nucleotide sequence: TGCGCCAGCAGGATAGCGGGGGCTTACGAGCAGTACTTC. V usage is TRBV5-1 and J usage is TRBJ2-7; TRBD2 matches at 9 bases. This CDR3 region has 13 residues. V trimming: 5 bases; J trimming: 4 bases; junction bases outside the gene matches: 4. Germline lookup yields CDR1 SGHRS and CDR2 YFSETQ.

The chain is built from TRBV19 and TRBJ2-2; 10 bases agree with TRBD2. After removal of 3 bases from V and 4 bases from J, the junction contained 5 bases not matched to a gene. The germline V gene encodes CDR1 LNHDA and CDR2 SQIVND (reference sequence). This CDR3 has 16 residues. The CDR3 region is CASSIPLAGVTGELFF. The CDR3 DNA is TGTGCCAGTAGTATCCCCCTAGCGGGAGTCACCGGGGAGCTGTTTTTT.

This clone was recorded once. This chain joins TRBV6-6 and TRBJ1-1; perhaps TRBD1 as D (5 bases). V was clipped by 5 bases and J by 5 bases, with 15 bases between them. The CDR3 covers 14 residues. Per germline, CDR1 MNHNY and CDR2 SVGAGI (reference sequence). CDR3 bases: TGTGCCAGCAGTCGTTTCCAGGGTATAACTGAAGCTTTCTTT. This sequence encodes CASSRFQGITEAFF.

The chain carries TRBV5-1 and TRBJ2-1, with D tentatively TRBD2 (5 bases). This CDR3 region has 11 residues. Germline CDR1 and CDR2: SGHRS and YFSETQ. Between the trimmed V and J ends, which lost 7 bases and 7 bases, there was a span of 9 bases. The CDR3 sequence is CASARGNEQFF. The CDR3 DNA sequence: TGCGCCAGCGCAAGAGGGAATGAGCAGTTCTTC.

The chain recombines TRBV28 with TRBJ2-7; D is undetermined. Trimming removed 2 bases at V and 5 bases at J, with 4 bases between. CDR1 is MDHEN, CDR2 SYDVKM, per germline. The CDR3 extends over 11 amino acids. CDR3 nucleotide sequence: TGTGCCAGCAGTTTAGACAACGAGCAGTACTTC. This encodes CASSLDNEQYF.

J is TRBJ1-5 and V is TRBV6-1, with D perhaps TRBD1 (6 bases). The germline gives CDR1 MNHNS, CDR2 SASEGT. This CDR3 spans 15 amino acids. Trimming took 7 bases from V and 7 from J, leaving 20 bases between them. The CDR3 sequence is CASTATQGISQPQHF. As DNA, the CDR3 is TGTGCCAGCACCGCCACGCAGGGGATCTCCCAGCCCCAGCATTTT.

The rearrangement uses TRBV4-2 and TRBJ2-7; a weak D match, TRBD1 (5 bases). Trimming took off 3 bases at V and 3 bases at J, with 15 bases between the two ends. The CDR3 runs to 15 residues. Germline V gene data show CDR1 as LGHNA and CDR2 as YNFKEQ. The CDR3 spells CASSQGTDSHYEQYF. The CDR3 DNA reads TGTGCCAGCAGCCAGGGTACTGACAGTCACTACGAGCAGTACTTC.

The CDR3 sequence is CASSPGTVYGYTF. In nucleotides, the CDR3 is TGTGCCAGCAGCCCCGGGACAGTCTATGGCTACACCTTC. The rearrangement links TRBV5-4 to TRBJ1-2, with 7 positions matching TRBD1. Unmatched junction bases numbered 4, after V lost 4 bases and J lost 4 bases. The CDR3 consists of 13 residues. Per germline, CDR1 SGHNT and CDR2 YYREEE (reference sequence). The full variable domain, its missing parts supplied by reference TRBV5-4 and TRBJ1-2, is ETGVTQSPTHLIKTRGQQVTLRCSSQSGHNTVSWYQQALGQGPQFIFQYYREEENGRGNFPPRFSGLQFPNYSSELNVNALELDDSALYLCASSPGTVYGYTFGSGTRLTVV.

J is TRBJ2-7 and V is TRBV5-4; 10 bases are a match to TRBD2. Trimming took 7 bases from V and 4 from J; bases not matched to a gene: 11. The V gene's germline CDR1 is SGHNT and CDR2 YYREEE (reference sequence). CDR3 length: 15 residues. This CDR3 reads CASHPSGSAVYEQYF. The CDR3 DNA reads as TGTGCCAGCCATCCTAGCGGGAGCGCGGTGTACGAGCAGTACTTC.

In DNA form, the CDR3 reads TGCGCCAGCAACTCCCAGGGTTGGGGCACACACAATGAGCAGTTCTTC. This sequence encodes CASNSQGWGTHNEQFF. The chain uses TRBV4-1 and TRBJ2-1; TRBD1 might be the D (5 bases). The CDR3 sequence is 16 residues long. In germline, CDR1 is MGHRA, CDR2 YSYEKL. The V end was cut by 7 bases, the J end by 5 bases, with 21 bases between.

This sequence joins TRBV6-6 and TRBJ1-3; D not resolved. Trimming cost V 5 bases and J 5 bases, with 7 bases left between them. CDR3 length: 12 residues. Per the germline V gene, CDR1 is MNHNY and CDR2 is SVGAGI (reference sequence). The CDR3 DNA sequence: TGTGCCAGCAGTGCAGACAGAAACACCATATATTTT. Residues: CASSADRNTIYF.

Relative to its sample, this clone is large (0.1 to 1%). CDR3 loop: CASSEVGTPPLHF. CDR3 DNA sequence: TGTGCCAGCAGTGAAGTTGGGACACCACCCCTCCACTTT. The chain employs TRBV6-1 and TRBJ1-6; weak D call: TRBD1 (6 bases). The CDR3 totals 13 residues. The germline V gene has CDR1 MNHNS and CDR2 SASEGT. The V end lost 1 base, the J end lost 11 bases, and 9 bases lay between the germline ends.

This clone was detected only once. The chain combines TRBV18 with TRBJ2-5; possible D gene TRBD1, 5 bases. Germline values: CDR1 KGHSH, CDR2 LQKENI. This CDR3 is 15 amino acids long. Trimming took off 2 bases at V and 5 bases at J, with 15 bases between the two ends. The CDR3: CASSPSSTVIETQYF. CDR3 DNA sequence: TGTGCCAGCTCACCATCGTCGACAGTTATCGAGACCCAGTACTTC.

This clone was counted a single time. The rearrangement uses TRBV5-1 and TRBJ2-7; perhaps TRBD1 as D (7 bases). Deletions cut 4 bases from V and 1 base from J, with 12 bases between. Per germline, CDR1 SGHRS and CDR2 YFSETQ. This CDR3 is built from 14 residues. As DNA, the CDR3 is TGCGCCAGCAGCCCCCAGGGGGGATCCTACGAGCAGTACTTC. It translates to CASSPQGGSYEQYF.

V is TRBV6-5 and J is TRBJ1-2; maybe TRBD1 (6 bases). The CDR3 is made up of 13 amino acids. Trimming stripped 5 bases from V and 4 bases from J, with 11 bases between. Germline-derived CDR1 and CDR2 are MNHEY and SVGAGI. The CDR3 region is CASSPQGRYGYTF. The CDR3 DNA reads as TGTGCCAGCAGTCCCCAGGGGCGCTATGGCTACACCTTC.

This sequence joins TRBV29-1 and TRBJ2-5; 7 bases are shared with TRBD1. The CDR3 consists of 15 residues. V lost 6 bases to trimming and J lost 1 base; unmatched junction nucleotides: 11. The germline gives CDR1 SQVTM, CDR2 ANQGSEA. The CDR3 nucleotides are TGCAGCGTCCGAATAGGCCGGGACAGCCAAGAGACCCAGTACTTC. Protein sequence: CSVRIGRDSQETQYF.

The V call is TRBV6-1, the J call TRBJ2-3, with 9 nucleotides matching TRBD2. Germline CDR1 and CDR2: MNHNS and SASEGT. V dropped 3 bases and J dropped 4; count of bases not matched to a gene: 8. The CDR3 has 16 amino acids. As DNA, the CDR3 is TGTGCCAGCAGTGAGAGGGGCGGGAGGGCCGCAGATACGCAGTATTTT. Translation gives CASSERGGRAADTQYF.

The chain recombines TRBV11-2 with TRBJ2-7; 10 bases agree with TRBD1. Trimming took 4 bases from V and 5 from J; bases not matched to a gene: 8. This CDR3 is built from 15 residues. Germline CDR1 and CDR2: SGHAT and FQNNGV. Here the CDR3 DNA reads TGTGCCAGCAGCTCGCTCCGGGACAGGGGCCACGAGCAGTACTTC. It specifies CASSSLRDRGHEQYF. The whole variable domain, filled in from reference TRBV11-2 and TRBJ2-7, reads EAGVAQSPRYKIIEKRQSVAFWCNPISGHATLYWYQQILGQGPKLLIQFQNNGVVDDSQLPKDRFSAERLKGVDSTLKIQPAKLEDSAVYLCASSSLRDRGHEQYFGPGTRLTVT.

The chain is built from TRBV6-1 and TRBJ1-5; TRBD1 is a possible D gene (6 bases). Germline V gives CDR1 MNHNS, CDR2 SASEGT. The germline V and J ends were trimmed by 1 base and 0 bases, with 16 bases remaining between them. The CDR3 length is 18 residues. The CDR3 spells CASSEGQVALISNQPQHF. The CDR3 DNA sequence: TGTGCCAGCAGTGAAGGACAGGTAGCCCTTATTAGCAATCAGCCCCAGCATTTT.

The V call is TRBV5-1, the J call TRBJ1-5; 9 nucleotides match TRBD1. Germline V gene lookup returns CDR1 SGHRS and CDR2 YFSETQ. J lost 8 bases, V lost 3 bases, and 6 bases had no gene match. The CDR3 spans 14 residues. This CDR3 is CASSSGTGPEPQHF. For the CDR3, the DNA is TGCGCCAGCAGCTCAGGGACAGGGCCCGAGCCCCAGCATTTT.

The chain carries TRBV7-3 and TRBJ1-2, with 9 bases identical to TRBD1. There are 13 residues in the CDR3. The germline V gene encodes CDR1 SGHTA and CDR2 FQGTGA. The J segment lost 10 bases and the V segment lost 1 base, leaving 4 bases of the junction unmatched. The CDR3: CASSLRTGEAYTF. In DNA, the CDR3 is TGTGCCAGCAGCTTAAGGACAGGGGAAGCCTACACCTTC.

The chain has TRBV6-6 and TRBJ1-6; 7 positions agree with TRBD1. This CDR3 comprises 13 residues. V lost 6 bases to trimming and J lost 6 bases; unmatched junction nucleotides: 2. Germline V gene data show CDR1 as MNHNY and CDR2 as SVGAGI (reference sequence). This chain's CDR3 is CASRGTANSPLHF. The CDR3 bases are TGTGCCAGCAGGGGGACAGCTAATTCACCCCTCCACTTT.